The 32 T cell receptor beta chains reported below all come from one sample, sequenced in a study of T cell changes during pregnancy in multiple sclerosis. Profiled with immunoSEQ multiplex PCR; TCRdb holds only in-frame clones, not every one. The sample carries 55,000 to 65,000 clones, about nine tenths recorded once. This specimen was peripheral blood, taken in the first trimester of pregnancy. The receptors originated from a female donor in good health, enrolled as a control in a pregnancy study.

The CDR3 nucleotides read TGTGCCAGCAGCTTAGATCAGGGCACATCCTACGAGCAGTACTTC. It is translated as CASSLDQGTSYEQYF. J is TRBJ2-7 and V is TRBV13, with TRBD1 as a possible D gene (5 bases). Trimming stripped 1 base from V and 1 base from J, with 11 bases between. Germline V gene sequence: CDR1 PRHDT, CDR2 FYEKMQ (reference sequence). The CDR3 covers 15 residues. Filled out from reference TRBV13 and TRBJ2-7, the complete variable domain reads AAGVIQSPRHLIKEKRETATLKCYPIPRHDTVYWYQQGPGQDPQFLISFYEKMQSDKGSIPDRFSAQQFSDYHSELNMSSLELGDSALYFCASSLDQGTSYEQYFGPGTRLTVT.

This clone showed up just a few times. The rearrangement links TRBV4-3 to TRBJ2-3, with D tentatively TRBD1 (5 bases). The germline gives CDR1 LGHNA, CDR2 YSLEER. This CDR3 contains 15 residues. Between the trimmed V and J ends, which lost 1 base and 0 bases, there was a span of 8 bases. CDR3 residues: CASSQGQPSTDTQYF. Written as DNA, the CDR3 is TGCGCCAGCAGCCAAGGACAGCCCAGCACAGATACGCAGTATTTT.

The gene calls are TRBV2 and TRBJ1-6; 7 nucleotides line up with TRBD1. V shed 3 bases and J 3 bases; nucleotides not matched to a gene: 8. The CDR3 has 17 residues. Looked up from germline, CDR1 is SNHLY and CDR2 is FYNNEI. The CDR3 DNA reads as TGTGCCAGCAGTGAGAACAGGGGACCGATCTATAATTCACCCCTCCACTTT. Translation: CASSENRGPIYNSPLHF.

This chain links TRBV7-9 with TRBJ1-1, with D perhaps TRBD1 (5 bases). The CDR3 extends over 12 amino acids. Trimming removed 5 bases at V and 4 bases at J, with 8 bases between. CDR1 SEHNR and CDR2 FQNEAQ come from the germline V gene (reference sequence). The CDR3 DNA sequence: TGTGCCAGCAGCCCAGGGATCACTGAAGCTTTCTTT. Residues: CASSPGITEAFF.

CDR3 protein: CASSSRQGSYEQYF. For the CDR3, the DNA is TGTGCCAGTAGTAGCCGACAGGGGTCCTACGAGCAGTACTTC. The V call is TRBV19, the J call TRBJ2-7; 8 bases map to TRBD1. The V and J ends lost 4 bases and 1 base, in that order; junction bases with no gene match: 3. Looked up from germline, CDR1 is LNHDA and CDR2 is SQIVND (reference sequence). CDR3 length: 14 amino acids.

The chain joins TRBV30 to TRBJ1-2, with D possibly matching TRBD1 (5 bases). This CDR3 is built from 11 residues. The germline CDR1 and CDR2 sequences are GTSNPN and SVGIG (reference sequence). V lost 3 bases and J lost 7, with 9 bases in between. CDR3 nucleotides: TGTGCCTGGAGACGGGGGGGTGGCTACACCTTC. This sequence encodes CAWRRGGGYTF.

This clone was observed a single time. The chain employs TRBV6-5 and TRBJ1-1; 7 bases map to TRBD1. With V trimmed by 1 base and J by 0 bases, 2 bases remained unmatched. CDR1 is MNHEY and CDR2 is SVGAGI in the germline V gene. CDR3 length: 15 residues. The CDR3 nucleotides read TGTGCCAGCAGTTACTTGGACAGGTTGAACACTGAAGCTTTCTTT. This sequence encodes CASSYLDRLNTEAFF.

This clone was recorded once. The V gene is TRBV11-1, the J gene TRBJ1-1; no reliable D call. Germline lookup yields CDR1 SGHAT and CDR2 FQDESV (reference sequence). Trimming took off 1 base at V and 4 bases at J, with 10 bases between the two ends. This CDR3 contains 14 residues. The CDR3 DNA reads TGTGCCAGCAGCTTAGGATCTTCGAGCACTGAAGCTTTCTTT. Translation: CASSLGSSSTEAFF.

CDR3 DNA sequence: TGTGCCAGCAGATCCACCGGGACAGCAGCGGGCTATGGCTACACCTTC. Encoded protein: CASRSTGTAAGYGYTF. V usage is TRBV5-5 and J usage is TRBJ1-2, with 7 bases lining up with TRBD1. The CDR3 length is 16 residues. Germline V gene lookup returns CDR1 SGHKS and CDR2 YYEKEE (reference sequence). V lost 5 bases to trimming and J lost 4 bases; unmatched junction nucleotides: 14.

CDR3 bases: TGTGCCAGCAGTTACTCGCGGCCAGGGCGGACTGAAGCTTTCTTT. Translated, it gives CASSYSRPGRTEAFF. V and J are TRBV6-5 and TRBJ1-1; a weak D match, TRBD1 (5 bases). Trimming pared 0 bases from V and 5 bases from J, leaving 13 bases between. Looked up from germline, CDR1 is MNHEY and CDR2 is SVGAGI. The CDR3 covers 15 residues.

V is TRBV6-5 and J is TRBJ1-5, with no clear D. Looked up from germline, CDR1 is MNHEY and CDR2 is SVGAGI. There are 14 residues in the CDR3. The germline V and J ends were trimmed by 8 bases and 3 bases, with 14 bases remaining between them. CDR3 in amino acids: CASFPRLPNQPQHF. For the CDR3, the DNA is TGTGCCAGCTTTCCGAGGCTCCCCAATCAGCCCCAGCATTTT.

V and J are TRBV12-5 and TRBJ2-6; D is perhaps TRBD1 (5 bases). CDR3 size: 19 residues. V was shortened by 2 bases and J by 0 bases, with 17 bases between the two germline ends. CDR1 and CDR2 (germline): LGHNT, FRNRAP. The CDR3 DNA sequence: TGTGCTAGTGGTTTGACCCAGGGTGAAAAAATCTCTGGGGCCAACGTCCTGACTTTC. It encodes CASGLTQGEKISGANVLTF.

CDR3 DNA: TGTGCCAGTAGTATGGGACATCTTGGCTACGAGCAGTACTTC. It encodes CASSMGHLGYEQYF. The chain joins TRBV19 to TRBJ2-7, with D tentatively TRBD1 (6 bases). In germline, CDR1 is LNHDA, CDR2 SQIVND (reference sequence). This CDR3 spans 14 amino acids. V was trimmed by 3 bases and J by 3 bases, leaving 12 bases between them.

CDR3 sequence (DNA): TGTGCCAGCAGCTTAGAAGGACAGGGTGGTGGCTACACCTTC. Translation gives CASSLEGQGGGYTF. This chain connects TRBV7-9 to TRBJ1-2; 8 positions match TRBD1. V shed 1 base, J shed 7 bases, and the junction held 5 bases outside the gene matches. Germline CDR1 SEHNR, CDR2 FQNEAQ (reference sequence). The CDR3 sequence is 14 residues long.

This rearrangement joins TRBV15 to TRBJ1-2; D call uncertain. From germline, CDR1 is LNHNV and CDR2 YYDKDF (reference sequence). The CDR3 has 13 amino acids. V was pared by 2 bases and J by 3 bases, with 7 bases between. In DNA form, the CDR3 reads TGTGCCACCAGCAGACCGACTTACTATGGCTACACCTTC. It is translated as CATSRPTYYGYTF.

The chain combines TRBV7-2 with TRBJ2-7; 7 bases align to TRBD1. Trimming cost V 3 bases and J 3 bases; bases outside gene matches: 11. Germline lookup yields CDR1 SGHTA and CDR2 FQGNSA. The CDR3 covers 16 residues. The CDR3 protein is CASSLPPSQGDYEQYF. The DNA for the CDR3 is TGTGCCAGCAGCTTGCCCCCGAGCCAGGGGGACTACGAGCAGTACTTC.

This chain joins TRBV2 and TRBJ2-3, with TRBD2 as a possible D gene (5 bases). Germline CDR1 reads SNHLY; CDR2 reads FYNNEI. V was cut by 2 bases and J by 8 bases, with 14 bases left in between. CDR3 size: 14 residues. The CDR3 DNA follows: TGTGCCAGCAGTGAATCGGCTAGCTTGGCTACGCAGTATTTT. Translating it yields CASSESASLATQYF.

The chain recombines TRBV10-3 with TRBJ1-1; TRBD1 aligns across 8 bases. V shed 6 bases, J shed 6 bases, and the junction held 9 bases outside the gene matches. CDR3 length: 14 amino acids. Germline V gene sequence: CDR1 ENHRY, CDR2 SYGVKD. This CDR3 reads CAISFGQGISEAFF. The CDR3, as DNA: TGTGCCATCAGCTTTGGACAGGGCATTTCTGAAGCTTTCTTT.

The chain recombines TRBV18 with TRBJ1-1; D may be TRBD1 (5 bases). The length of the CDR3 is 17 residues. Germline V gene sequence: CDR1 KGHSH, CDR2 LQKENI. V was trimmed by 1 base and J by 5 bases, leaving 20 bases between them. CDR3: CASSPQELSHGGTEAFF. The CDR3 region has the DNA TGTGCCAGCTCACCACAAGAACTTTCGCACGGGGGGACTGAAGCTTTCTTT.

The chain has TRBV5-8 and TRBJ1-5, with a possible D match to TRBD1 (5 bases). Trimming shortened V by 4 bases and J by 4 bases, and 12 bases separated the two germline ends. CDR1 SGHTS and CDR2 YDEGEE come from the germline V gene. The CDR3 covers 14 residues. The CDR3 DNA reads TGTGCCAGCAGCCCCAGGGCGGCTAATCAGCCCCAGCATTTT. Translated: CASSPRAANQPQHF.

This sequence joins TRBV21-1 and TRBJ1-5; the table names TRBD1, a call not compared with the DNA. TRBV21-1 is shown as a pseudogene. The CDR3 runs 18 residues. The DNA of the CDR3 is TGTGCCAGCAGCAAAGGGGGCCAGGGGCCTTATAGCAATCAGCCCCAGCATTTT. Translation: CASSKGGQGPYSNQPQHF.

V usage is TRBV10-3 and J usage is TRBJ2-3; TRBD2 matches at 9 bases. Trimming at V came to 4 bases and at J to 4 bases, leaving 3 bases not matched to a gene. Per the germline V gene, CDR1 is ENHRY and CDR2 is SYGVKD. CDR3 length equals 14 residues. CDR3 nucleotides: TGTGCCATCAGTGCTAGCGGGGTTGCAGATACGCAGTATTTT. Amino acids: CAISASGVADTQYF.

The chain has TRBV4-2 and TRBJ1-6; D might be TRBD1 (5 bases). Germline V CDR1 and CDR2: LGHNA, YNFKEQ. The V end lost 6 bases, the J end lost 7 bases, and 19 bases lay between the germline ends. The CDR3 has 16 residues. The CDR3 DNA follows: TGTGCCAGCAGTCCAGTCCGGACATCTCTGAATTCACCCCTCCACTTT. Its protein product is CASSPVRTSLNSPLHF.

In DNA form, the CDR3 reads TGTGCCAGCAGTTACTATACAGGGGATACCGGGGAGCTGTTTTTT. Protein product: CASSYYTGDTGELFF. The chain joins TRBV6-5 to TRBJ2-2, with 7 bases identical to TRBD1. Germline V lookup: CDR1 MNHEY, CDR2 SVGAGI. With 1 base clipped from V and 5 bases from J, the junction kept 4 bases outside the gene matches. The CDR3 extends over 15 amino acids.

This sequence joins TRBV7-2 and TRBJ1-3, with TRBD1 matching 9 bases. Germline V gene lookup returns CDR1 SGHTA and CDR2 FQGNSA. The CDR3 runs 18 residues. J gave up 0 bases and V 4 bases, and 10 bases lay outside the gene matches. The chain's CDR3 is CASSSTGGGGPSGNTIYF. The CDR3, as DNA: TGTGCCAGCAGCTCAACAGGGGGCGGGGGACCCTCTGGAAACACCATATATTTT.

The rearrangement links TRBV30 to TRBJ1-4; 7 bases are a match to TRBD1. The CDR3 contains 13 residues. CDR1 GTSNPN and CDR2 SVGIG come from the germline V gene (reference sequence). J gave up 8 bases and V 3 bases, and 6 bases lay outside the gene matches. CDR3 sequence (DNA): TGTGCCTGGAGCGGAGGGGGCTTCGAAAAACTGTTTTTT. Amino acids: CAWSGGGFEKLFF.

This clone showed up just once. The CDR3 DNA follows: TGTGCCAGCCAACCCAGGGCGGACGACTATGGCTACACCTTC. Its protein is CASQPRADDYGYTF. The V gene is TRBV19, the J gene TRBJ1-2; possible D gene TRBD1, 5 bases. V was cut by 9 bases and J by 3 bases, with 17 bases left in between. Germline V gene sequence: CDR1 LNHDA, CDR2 SQIVND (reference sequence). The CDR3 is 14 amino acids.

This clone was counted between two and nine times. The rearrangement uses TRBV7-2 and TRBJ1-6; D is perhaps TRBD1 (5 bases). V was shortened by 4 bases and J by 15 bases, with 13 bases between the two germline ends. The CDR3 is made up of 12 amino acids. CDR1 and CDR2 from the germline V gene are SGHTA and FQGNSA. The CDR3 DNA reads TGTGCCAGCAGCTCAGGGTTCTCCGTCCTCCACTTT. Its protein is CASSSGFSVLHF.

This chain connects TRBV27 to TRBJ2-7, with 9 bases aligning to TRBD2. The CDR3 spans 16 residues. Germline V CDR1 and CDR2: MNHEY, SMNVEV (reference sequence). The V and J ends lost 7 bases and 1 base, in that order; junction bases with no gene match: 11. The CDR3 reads CASTNERGVLSYEQYF. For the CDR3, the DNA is TGTGCCAGCACCAACGAGCGGGGGGTCCTTTCCTACGAGCAGTACTTC.

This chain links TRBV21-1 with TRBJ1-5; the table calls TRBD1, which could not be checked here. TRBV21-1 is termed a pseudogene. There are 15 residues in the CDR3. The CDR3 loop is CANQIEPRINQPQHF. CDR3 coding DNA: TGTGCCAACCAAATAGAACCCAGGATCAATCAGCCCCAGCATTTT.

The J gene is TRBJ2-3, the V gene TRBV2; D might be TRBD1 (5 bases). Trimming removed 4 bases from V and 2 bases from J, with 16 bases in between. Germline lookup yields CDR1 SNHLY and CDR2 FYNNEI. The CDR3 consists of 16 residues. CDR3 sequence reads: CASSGQTGPPTDTQYF. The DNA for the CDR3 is TGTGCCAGCAGTGGACAGACGGGTCCCCCCACAGATACGCAGTATTTT.

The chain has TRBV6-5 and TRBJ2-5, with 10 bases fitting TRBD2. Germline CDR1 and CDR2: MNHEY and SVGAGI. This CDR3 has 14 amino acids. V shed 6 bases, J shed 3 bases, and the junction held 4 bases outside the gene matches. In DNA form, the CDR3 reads TGTGCCAGCAGGACTAGCGGGTCCGAAGAGACCCAGTACTTC. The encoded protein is CASRTSGSEETQYF.